This TCR beta chain came from a study of T cell responses to AZD1222 COVID-19 vaccine. Clones were sequenced by immunoSEQ multiplex PCR, and TCRdb holds only the in-frame ones, with some missing. The sample has around 99,000 clones; 70% to 90% are singletons. The CDR3 consists of 13 residues. Trimming stripped 3 bases from V and 1 base from J, with 4 bases between. The clonotype comes from an adult in good health. The V gene is TRBV12-3 or TRBV12-4, the J gene TRBJ1-5; D gene unclear. The starting material was peripheral blood, obtained on day 0 of MenACWY control vaccination. CDR3 sequence reads: CASSLESNQPQHF. The CDR3 DNA follows: TGTGCCAGCAGTTTGGAAAGCAATCAGCCCCAGCATTTT.